This T cell receptor beta chain emerged from a study of CD8 T cells in Susac syndrome. Bulk CD8+ and CD4+ cells came from magnetic negative isolation; CD8+ TEMRA by FACS. An amount of RNA that ranged from roughly 0.5 to 1 ug was reverse transcribed with random hexamers. TCR beta CDR3 was amplified by immunoSEQ covering 54 Vbeta and 13 Jbeta. From the immunoSEQ multiplex PCR reads, TCRdb called clonotypes with MiXCR, one entry per CDR3 protein. The data show some 300,000 distinct CDR3 sequences, about 88% seen once. The germline V gene has CDR1 MNHEY and CDR2 SMNVEV (reference sequence). Trimming shortened V by 3 bases and J by 5 bases, and 13 bases separated the two germline ends. CDR3 length: 14 amino acids.

This TCR derives from a human donor with multiple sclerosis. The sequencing sample was made of CD8+ T cells from PBMCs. The chain combines TRBV27 with TRBJ1-1; D may be TRBD1 (5 bases). As DNA, the CDR3 is TGTGCCAGCAGTTTTTACGGGGGTGTGACTGAAGCTTTCTTT. Translating gives CASSFYGGVTEAFF.